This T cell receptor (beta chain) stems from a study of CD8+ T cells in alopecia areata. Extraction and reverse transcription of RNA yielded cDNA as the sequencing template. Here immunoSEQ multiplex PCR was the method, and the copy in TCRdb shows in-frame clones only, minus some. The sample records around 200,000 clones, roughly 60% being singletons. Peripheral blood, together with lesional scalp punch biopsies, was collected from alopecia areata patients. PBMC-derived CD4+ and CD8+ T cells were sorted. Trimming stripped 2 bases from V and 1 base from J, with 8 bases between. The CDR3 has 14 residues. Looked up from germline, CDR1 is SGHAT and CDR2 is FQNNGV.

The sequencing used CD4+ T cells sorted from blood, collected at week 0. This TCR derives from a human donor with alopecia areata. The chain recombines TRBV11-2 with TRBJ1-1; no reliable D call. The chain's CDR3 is CASSLKPGNTEAFF. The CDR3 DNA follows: TGTGCCAGCAGCTTAAAACCAGGGAACACTGAAGCTTTCTTT.